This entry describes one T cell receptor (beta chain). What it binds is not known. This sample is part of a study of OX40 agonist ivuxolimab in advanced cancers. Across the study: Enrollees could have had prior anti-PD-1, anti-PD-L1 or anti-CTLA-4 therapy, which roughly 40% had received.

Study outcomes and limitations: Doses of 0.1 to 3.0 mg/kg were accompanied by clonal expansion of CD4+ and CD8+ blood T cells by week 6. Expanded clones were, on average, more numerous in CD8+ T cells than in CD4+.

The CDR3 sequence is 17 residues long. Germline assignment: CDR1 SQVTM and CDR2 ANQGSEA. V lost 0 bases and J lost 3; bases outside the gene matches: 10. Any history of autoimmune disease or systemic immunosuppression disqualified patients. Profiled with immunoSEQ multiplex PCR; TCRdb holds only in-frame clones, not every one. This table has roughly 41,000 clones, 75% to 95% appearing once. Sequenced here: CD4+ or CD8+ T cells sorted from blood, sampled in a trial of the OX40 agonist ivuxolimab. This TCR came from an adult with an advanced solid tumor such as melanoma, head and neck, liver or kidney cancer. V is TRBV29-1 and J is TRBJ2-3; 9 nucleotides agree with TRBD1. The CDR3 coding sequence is TGCAGCGTTGAAGACTACACCGGGACAGGGCCTACAGATACGCAGTATTTT. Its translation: CSVEDYTGTGPTDTQYF.